The 30 T cell receptor beta chains listed next were all sequenced from one sample in a study of OX40 agonist ivuxolimab in advanced cancers. Using immunoSEQ multiplex PCR, the repertoire was profiled, and TCRdb retains in-frame clones only, with some absent. Among approximately 74,000 clones listed, roughly 87% were seen once. The sequencing used CD4+ or CD8+ T cells sorted from blood, collected in a trial of the OX40 agonist ivuxolimab. The receptors stem from an adult with an advanced solid tumor such as melanoma, head and neck, liver or kidney cancer.

V usage is TRBV7-9 and J usage is TRBJ1-1; tentatively, D is TRBD1 (6 bases). V lost 6 bases and J 5 bases, leaving 16 bases between the germline ends. Per germline, CDR1 SEHNR and CDR2 FQNEAQ (reference sequence). The CDR3 sequence is 14 residues long. The CDR3: CASREVGGLTEAFF. DNA for the CDR3: TGTGCCAGCAGGGAAGTAGGGGGGTTGACTGAAGCTTTCTTT.

This chain joins TRBV6-6 and TRBJ2-7; unclear D gene. In germline, CDR1 is MNHNY, CDR2 SVGAGI (reference sequence). CDR3 size: 13 residues. Trimming took off 1 base at V and 3 bases at J, with 7 bases between the two ends. CDR3 loop: CASSYLGHYEQYV. DNA for the CDR3: TGTGCCAGCAGTTACTTGGGTCACTACGAGCAGTACGTC.

J is TRBJ1-6 and V is TRBV2; a possible D gene is TRBD1 (5 bases). CDR1 SNHLY and CDR2 FYNNEI come from the germline V gene. Deletions cut 7 bases from V and 7 bases from J, with 14 bases between. CDR3 length: 14 amino acids. The CDR3 region has the DNA TGTGCCAGCACCTACCGGGGGAACAATTCACCCCTCCACTTT. Amino acids: CASTYRGNNSPLHF.

V usage is TRBV18 and J usage is TRBJ2-5; D is possibly TRBD2 (5 bases). Germline V gene lookup returns CDR1 KGHSH and CDR2 LQKENI. Trimming took off 0 bases at V and 1 base at J, with 15 bases between the two ends. This CDR3 spans 17 amino acids. The CDR3 DNA sequence: TGTGCCAGCTCACCACCTGTTGGGAGCGAAGGCCAAGAGACCCAGTACTTC. Translated: CASSPPVGSEGQETQYF.

A note on this clone: Its ends do not fully match the called genes, so a read error is possible. This chain connects TRBV7-9 to TRBJ1-1; a weak D match, TRBD1 (5 bases). Per germline, CDR1 SEHNR and CDR2 FQNEAQ (reference sequence). The CDR3 length is 15 residues. The CDR3 region has the DNA TGTGCCAGAAGCTTGGAGGAAGGGGTGAACACTGAAGCTTTCTTT. Protein product: CARSLEEGVNTEAFF.

The chain is built from TRBV28 and TRBJ1-6; D gene unclear. Trimming pared 10 bases from V and 12 bases from J, leaving 25 bases between. Germline V CDR1 and CDR2: MDHEN, SYDVKM. This CDR3 has 15 amino acids. The CDR3 DNA reads TGTGCCATCTTCGGAGGCGCGCGGGATCCGGGACCCCTCCACTTT. Protein: CAIFGGARDPGPLHF.

The genes are TRBV4-3 and TRBJ2-5; the match to TRBD1 covers 7 bases. V dropped 2 bases and J dropped 1; count of bases not matched to a gene: 7. Germline assignment: CDR1 LGHNA and CDR2 YSLEER. This CDR3 spans 16 amino acids. CDR3 coding DNA: TGCGCCAGCAGCCAAATCACAGGGGAAGGCCAAGAGACCCAGTACTTC. It codes for CASSQITGEGQETQYF.

This clone has more than one count but fewer than ten. The chain is built from TRBV5-5 and TRBJ2-7; D is possibly TRBD1 (6 bases). Germline V lookup: CDR1 SGHKS, CDR2 YYEKEE (reference sequence). The CDR3 runs 13 residues. V was shortened by 1 base and J by 2 bases, with 7 bases between the two germline ends. Here the CDR3 DNA reads TGTGCCAGCAGCTTGACAGGGACCTACGAGCAGTACGTC. Amino acid sequence: CASSLTGTYEQYV.

There are a few counts of this clone. The CDR3 bases are TGTGCCAGCTCACCAGCTTCTAGGGTAGATACGCAGTATTTT. This gives the protein CASSPASRVDTQYF. The chain has TRBV18 and TRBJ2-3; D gene unclear. CDR3 length: 14 amino acids. The V gene lost 2 bases and the J gene lost 5 bases, with 11 bases spanning the gap. Germline-derived CDR1 and CDR2 are KGHSH and LQKENI. Full variable domain (outside the CDR3, taken from reference TRBV18 and TRBJ2-3): NAGVMQNPRHLVRRRGQEARLRCSPMKGHSHVYWYRQLPEEGLKFMVYLQKENIIDESGMPKERFSAEFPKEGPSILRIQQVVRGDSAAYFCASSPASRVDTQYFGPGTRLTVL.

The CDR3 region is CASNRDRNTGELFF. Here the CDR3 DNA reads TGTGCCAGCAACAGGGACAGGAACACCGGGGAGCTGTTTTTT. This chain joins TRBV2 and TRBJ2-2, with 7 nucleotides matching TRBD1. The CDR3 contains 14 residues. CDR1 SNHLY and CDR2 FYNNEI come from the germline V gene. V shed 7 bases, J shed 1 base, and the junction held 3 bases outside the gene matches.

The rearrangement uses TRBV4-1 and TRBJ1-4, with D perhaps matching TRBD1 (5 bases). The CDR3 runs to 13 residues. Between the trimmed V and J ends, which lost 8 bases and 7 bases, there was a span of 14 bases. CDR1 is MGHRA and CDR2 is YSYEKL in the germline V gene. CDR3 residues: CASRQLLGEKLFF. The CDR3 DNA reads as TGCGCCAGCCGACAGTTATTGGGTGAAAAACTGTTTTTT.

The count of this clone is one. DNA for the CDR3: TGTGCCAGCAGCCAAGATAGGCAGGTGATCTCTGGAAACACCATATATTTT. Protein: CASSQDRQVISGNTIYF. V usage is TRBV4-2 and J usage is TRBJ1-3; D uncertain. The germline V and J ends were trimmed by 0 bases and 0 bases, with 12 bases remaining between them. There are 17 residues in the CDR3. Germline CDR1 and CDR2: LGHNA and YNFKEQ.

The chain carries TRBV7-9 and TRBJ1-1; D is undetermined. Per the germline V gene, CDR1 is SEHNR and CDR2 is FQNEAQ (reference sequence). The CDR3 has 12 amino acids. V dropped 3 bases and J dropped 7 bases, with 9 bases sitting between them. As DNA, the CDR3 is TGTGCCAGCAGCTTTGAACCTGATGAAGCTTTCTTT. Protein sequence: CASSFEPDEAFF.

This clone was recorded once. The chain links TRBV11-2 to TRBJ2-1; D gene unclear. The CDR3 sequence is 16 residues long. The germline V gene encodes CDR1 SGHAT and CDR2 FQNNGV. The V and J ends lost 0 bases and 0 bases respectively, with 9 bases between them. Here the CDR3 DNA reads TGTGCCAGCAGCTTAGAAGGCCCGAGCTCCTACAATGAGCAGTTCTTC. Amino acid sequence: CASSLEGPSSYNEQFF.

This clone was observed a single time. The CDR3 nucleotides read TGTGCCAGCAGTTACTCGACTAGCGGCTCCTACAATGAGCAGTTCTTC. Protein sequence: CASSYSTSGSYNEQFF. V usage is TRBV6-5 and J usage is TRBJ2-1; 9 bases map to TRBD2. The CDR3 totals 16 residues. Germline V gene sequence: CDR1 MNHEY, CDR2 SVGAGI. V lost 0 bases to trimming and J lost 0 bases; unmatched junction nucleotides: 0.

For this clone: At one of its ends the junction is not consistent with the germline gene, which may arise from a read error. The V call is TRBV7-7, the J call TRBJ2-1, with 7 bases that match TRBD2. CDR3 length: 15 amino acids. Germline CDR1 reads SSHAT; CDR2 reads FNYEAQ (reference sequence). CDR3 sequence: CASSLLTSVRDEQFF. The CDR3 nucleotides are TGTGCTAGCAGCTTACTTACTAGCGTTAGGGATGAGCAGTTCTTC.

This clone was found once. The rearrangement joins TRBV6-5 to TRBJ1-4; D gene unclear. V lost 2 bases, J lost 8 bases, and 9 bases lay in between. Germline V CDR1 and CDR2: MNHEY, SVGAGI. The CDR3 runs 13 residues. The CDR3 DNA reads as TGTGCCAGCAGTTACACGGTCGAGGAAAAACTGTTTTTT. As protein: CASSYTVEEKLFF.

This clone was seen just once. The chain links TRBV2 to TRBJ2-4, with 9 bases that match TRBD1. Germline V gives CDR1 SNHLY, CDR2 FYNNEI. With V trimmed by 3 bases and J by 2 bases, 5 bases remained unmatched. This CDR3 comprises 16 residues. This CDR3 is CASSERTGEPKNIQYF. In nucleotides, the CDR3 is TGTGCCAGCAGTGAGAGGACAGGGGAACCCAAAAACATTCAGTACTTC.

This clone was detected many times. The chain joins TRBV4-3 to TRBJ2-7; possible D gene TRBD2, 5 bases. The CDR3 extends over 13 amino acids. The germline V gene has CDR1 LGHNA and CDR2 YSLEER. V was clipped by 0 bases and J by 4 bases, with 7 bases between them. DNA of the CDR3: TGCGCCAGCAGCCAAGAAGCGGAGTACGAGCAGTACTTC. This encodes CASSQEAEYEQYF.

This chain links TRBV1 with TRBJ2-7. TRBV1 is annotated as a pseudogene. The CDR3 contains 11 residues. CDR3 loop: CTSSQVPQEYV. The CDR3 DNA reads TGCACCAGCAGCCAAGTACCCCAGGAGTACGTC.

J is TRBJ2-5 and V is TRBV7-2, with 7 bases matching TRBD2. Germline V gene lookup returns CDR1 SGHTA and CDR2 FQGNSA. This CDR3 is 15 amino acids long. V gave up 1 base and J gave up 4 bases; unmatched junction bases: 6. The CDR3 protein is CASSLGGGSSETQYF. The CDR3 DNA sequence: TGTGCCAGCAGCTTAGGAGGCGGGAGTTCAGAGACCCAGTACTTC.

This clone was seen more than once but under ten times. The chain recombines TRBV6-1 with TRBJ1-3, with D maybe TRBD1 (6 bases). The germline V gene encodes CDR1 MNHNS and CDR2 SASEGT. The length of the CDR3 is 15 residues. Trimming shortened V by 7 bases and J by 0 bases, and 13 bases separated the two germline ends. The CDR3 reads CASTRTVPSGNTIYF. The CDR3 DNA follows: TGTGCCAGCACCAGGACAGTACCCTCTGGAAACACCATATATTTT.

The chain has TRBV7-2 and TRBJ1-2; 11 bases line up with TRBD1. CDR1 and CDR2 from the germline V gene are SGHTA and FQGNSA. V lost 5 bases, J lost 8 bases, and 10 bases stayed unmatched. CDR3 length: 15 amino acids. The CDR3 DNA is TGTGCCAGCAGCCCGCCCGGACAGGGGGCTCAAGGCTACACCTTC. This gives the protein CASSPPGQGAQGYTF.

This clone came up a few times. The V call is TRBV18, the J call TRBJ2-2; TRBD1 aligns across 9 bases. Trimming cost V 4 bases and J 7 bases; bases outside gene matches: 7. Germline CDR1 is KGHSH and CDR2 is LQKENI. This CDR3 has 15 residues. The CDR3 region is CASSRQTGGNGELFF. The CDR3 coding sequence is TGTGCCAGCTCACGCCAAACAGGGGGCAACGGGGAGCTGTTTTTT.

The V call is TRBV5-1, the J call TRBJ2-3; possible D gene TRBD2, 5 bases. The V gene lost 2 bases and the J gene lost 0 bases, with 7 bases spanning the gap. The CDR3 consists of 14 residues. CDR1 SGHRS and CDR2 YFSETQ come from the germline V gene. DNA of the CDR3: TGCGCCAGCAGCTTTCTAGCAAGCACAGATACGCAGTATTTT. Translation: CASSFLASTDTQYF.

This clone was observed a single time. This chain connects TRBV28 to TRBJ2-2; D unresolved. V was shortened by 3 bases and J by 1 base, with 12 bases between the two germline ends. Germline V gene lookup returns CDR1 MDHEN and CDR2 SYDVKM. The CDR3 contains 16 residues. CDR3: CASSFTRLLNTGELFF. CDR3 DNA sequence: TGTGCCAGCAGTTTTACGAGACTCCTGAACACCGGGGAGCTGTTTTTT. The full variable domain, completed using reference TRBV28 and TRBJ2-2, is DVKVTQSSRYLVKRTGEKVFLECVQDMDHENMFWYRQDPGLGLRLIYFSYDVKMKEKGDIPEGYSVSREKKERFSLILESASTNQTSMYLCASSFTRLLNTGELFFGEGSRLTVL.

V is TRBV9 and J is TRBJ2-1; 11 bases fit TRBD1. Germline V lookup: CDR1 SGDLS, CDR2 YYNGEE. After removal of 3 bases from V and 5 bases from J, the junction contained 4 bases not matched to a gene. This CDR3 has 15 amino acids. The DNA of the CDR3 is TGTGCCAGCAGCGCCAGGGGACAGGGGGACAATGAGCAGTTCTTC. It specifies CASSARGQGDNEQFF.

The rearrangement uses TRBV7-3 and TRBJ2-1, with 11 bases that match TRBD2. V shed 0 bases and J 1 base; nucleotides not matched to a gene: 5. CDR1 is SGHTA, CDR2 FQGTGA, per germline. The CDR3 covers 18 residues. The CDR3 DNA sequence: TGTGCCAGCAGCTTAACGACTCGACTAGCGGGGTCCTACAATGAGCAGTTCTTC. This sequence encodes CASSLTTRLAGSYNEQFF.

This clone has only a few counts. V and J are TRBV28 and TRBJ1-2; 10 nucleotides agree with TRBD1. V lost 7 bases, J lost 1 base, and 6 bases stayed unmatched. The CDR3 has 15 amino acids. Germline CDR1 and CDR2: MDHEN and SYDVKM. The CDR3 DNA reads as TGTGCCAGCACTCCGGACAGGGGGAGTAACTATGGCTACACCTTC. Its protein product is CASTPDRGSNYGYTF.

The J gene is TRBJ2-1, the V gene TRBV9; D gene ambiguous. This CDR3 region has 15 residues. Looked up from germline, CDR1 is SGDLS and CDR2 is YYNGEE. Trimming shortened V by 0 bases and J by 5 bases, and 12 bases separated the two germline ends. Here the CDR3 DNA reads TGTGCCAGCAGCGTAGGGTGGGGATCGAACAATGAGCAGTTCTTC. Protein sequence: CASSVGWGSNNEQFF.